These 22 T cell receptor beta chains were all obtained from the same sample, sequenced in a study of molecular identifiers for immune sequencing clone quantification (dated by TCRdb to about 2018). Libraries came from PCR. Instrument used: Illumina HiSeq 4000. The public reads were run again by TCRdb, first through fastp at Q25 and then through MiXCR, and only productive beta chains were kept. Identical CDR3 protein sequences are pooled into one entry, listed with their most common genes and DNA. This sample holds some 650,000 distinct CDR3 sequences; 15% to 20% were observed only once. Clones ranked in the top ten supply around 0.86% of the sample. Sequenced sample: naive CD8+ T cells from blood, with Jurkat cell RNA spiked in. According to the study, the label for this sample's cell subset or site signals: FACS-sorted CD8+CD4-CCR7+CD45RA+ naive T cells. The receptor source for this set is a human donor in good health. Some libraries in this study had Jurkat cell RNA spiked in.

This clonotype has ten or more counts. The chain carries TRBV7-9 and TRBJ2-5; 9 bases fit TRBD1. The CDR3 runs 15 residues. The germline CDR1 and CDR2 sequences are SEHNR and FQNEAQ (reference sequence). Unmatched junction bases numbered 3, after V lost 2 bases and J lost 2 bases. The chain's CDR3 is CASSLIGTGQETQYF. The CDR3 DNA reads TGTGCCAGCAGCTTAATAGGGACAGGGCAAGAGACCCAGTACTTC.

This chain's CDR3 is CASSNRGTTYNEQFF. In nucleotides, the CDR3 is TGTGCCAGTAGTAACAGGGGGACTACGTACAATGAGCAGTTCTTC. The genes are TRBV19 and TRBJ2-1, with a weak D call TRBD1 (8 bases). Trimming left V 4 bases short and J 4 bases short, with 14 bases between. CDR1 and CDR2 from the germline V gene are LNHDA and SQIVND (reference sequence). The CDR3 has 15 residues. Filled out from reference TRBV19 and TRBJ2-1, the complete variable domain reads DGGITQSPKYLFRKEGQNVTLSCEQNLNHDAMYWYRQDPGQGLRLIYYSQIVNDFQKGDIAEGYSVSREKKESFPLTVTSAQKNPTAFYLCASSNRGTTYNEQFFGPGTRLTVL.

The chain joins TRBV6-2 or TRBV6-3 to TRBJ2-5; 9 bases are shared with TRBD1. This CDR3 region has 16 residues. The V gene end was trimmed by 5 bases and the J gene end by 9 bases; junction bases not matched to a gene: 16. Looked up from germline, CDR1 is MNHEY and CDR2 is SVGEGT. The CDR3 region has the DNA TGTGCCAGCAGTAACCTCTGGACAGGGGAAATTGAGGCCCAGTACTTC. This translates into CASSNLWTGEIEAQYF.

This clonotype was seen a handful of times. The rearrangement links TRBV4-1 to TRBJ1-6; a weak D match, TRBD1 (6 bases). The CDR3 extends over 15 amino acids. Trimming shortened V by 3 bases and J by 5 bases, and 11 bases separated the two germline ends. Germline assignment: CDR1 MGHRA and CDR2 YSYEKL. The CDR3 region is CASSHGQRNNSPLHF. CDR3 nucleotide sequence: TGCGCCAGCAGCCACGGACAGAGGAATAATTCACCCCTCCACTTT.

The rearrangement uses TRBV27 and TRBJ2-7; perhaps D is TRBD1 or TRBD2 (5 bases each). The CDR3 is made up of 16 amino acids. V was clipped by 2 bases and J by 2 bases, with 16 bases between them. Germline V gives CDR1 MNHEY, CDR2 SMNVEV (reference sequence). The CDR3, as DNA: TGTGCCAGCAGTTTAGGGGCGTACGGACTTCCCTACGAGCAGTACTTC. It specifies CASSLGAYGLPYEQYF.

This clonotype was observed at least ten times. The rearrangement links TRBV27 to TRBJ2-5; 9 nucleotides agree with TRBD2. The CDR3 contains 15 residues. CDR1 and CDR2 (germline): MNHEY, SMNVEV (reference sequence). Trimming at V came to 3 bases and at J to 4 bases, leaving 6 bases not matched to a gene. In nucleotides, the CDR3 is TGTGCCAGCAGTTTTGGCGGGAGGGCCCGAGAGACCCAGTACTTC. It encodes CASSFGGRARETQYF.

The gene calls are TRBV11-3 and TRBJ2-7; 7 nucleotides agree with TRBD2. Germline V gives CDR1 SGHNT, CDR2 YENEEA. The V gene end was trimmed by 5 bases and the J gene end by 2 bases; junction bases not matched to a gene: 6. CDR3 length: 14 amino acids. The CDR3 loop is CASSPGGEAYEQYF. DNA of the CDR3: TGTGCCAGCAGCCCTGGGGGGGAAGCCTACGAGCAGTACTTC.

Many counts were recorded for this clonotype. The V gene is TRBV4-3, the J gene TRBJ2-7, with a tentative D call TRBD1 (6 bases). This CDR3 spans 16 amino acids. Germline assignment: CDR1 LGHNA and CDR2 YSLEER. The V gene lost 1 base and the J gene lost 1 base, with 14 bases spanning the gap. The DNA of the CDR3 is TGCGCCAGCAGCCAAGGCTATCTAGGGGGTTCCTACGAGCAGTACTTC. Protein product: CASSQGYLGGSYEQYF.

This clonotype has ten or more counts. The gene calls are TRBV7-2 and TRBJ1-5; 7 bases are a match to TRBD1. The CDR3 has 15 residues. The V segment lost 2 bases and the J segment 1 base; nucleotides outside the gene matches: 2. In germline, CDR1 is SGHTA, CDR2 FQGNSA. The CDR3 sequence is CASSLTTGSNQPQHF. For the CDR3, the DNA is TGTGCCAGCAGCTTAACGACAGGGAGCAATCAGCCCCAGCATTTT.

This clonotype was observed many times. This rearrangement joins TRBV7-9 to TRBJ1-3; no reliable D call. Germline V gene data show CDR1 as SEHNR and CDR2 as FQNEAQ (reference sequence). The CDR3 has 14 amino acids. The V end was cut by 5 bases, the J end by 0 bases, with 8 bases between. The CDR3 loop is CASSPTDSGNTIYF. As DNA, the CDR3 is TGTGCCAGCAGCCCGACCGACTCTGGAAACACCATATATTTT. Supplemented by reference TRBV7-9 and TRBJ1-3, the full variable domain reads DTGVSQNPRHKITKRGQNVTFRCDPISEHNRLYWYRQTLGQGPEFLTYFQNEAQLEKSRLLSDRFSAERPKGSFSTLEIQRTEQGDSAMYLCASSPTDSGNTIYFGEGSWLTVV.

The chain links TRBV7-9 to TRBJ2-7, with a tentative D call TRBD2 (5 bases). Germline values: CDR1 SEHNR, CDR2 FQNEAQ (reference sequence). Trimming left V 4 bases short and J 0 bases short, with 13 bases between. The CDR3 is made up of 15 amino acids. DNA of the CDR3: TGTGCCAGCAGCTCAGCCGGGATTTACTCCTACGAGCAGTACTTC. It codes for CASSSAGIYSYEQYF.

Concerning this clonotype: With a much larger clone just one base away, this may be a read error. J is TRBJ2-3 and V is TRBV27; 8 bases are a match to TRBD1. From germline, CDR1 is MNHEY and CDR2 SMNVEV (reference sequence). CDR3 length: 16 residues. The CDR3 loop reads CASSLTWDRTTDTPYF. CDR3 nucleotide sequence: TGTGCCAGCAGTTTAACCTGGGACAGGACGACAGATACGCCGTATTTT.

This clonotype has only one observation. It may be a read error: a sequence one base away is much more abundant. V and J are TRBV5-6 and TRBJ1-6; D uncertain. Between the trimmed V and J ends, which lost 0 bases and 7 bases, there was a span of 5 bases. Germline loops: CDR1 SGHDT, CDR2 YYEEEE. The length of the CDR3 is 13 residues. The CDR3 DNA is TGTGCCAGCAGCTTGGTCAAGAATTCACCCCTCCACTTT. Encoded protein: CASSLVKNSPLHF.

Many counts were recorded for this clonotype. One end of the junction fails to match germline, which may point to a read error. This chain links TRBV12-5 with TRBJ2-3, with D unresolved. Germline V gene sequence: CDR1 LGHNT, CDR2 FRNRAP. The CDR3 sequence is 11 residues long. The CDR3 loop reads CASGLGDAQYF. The CDR3 DNA reads TGTGCTAGTGGTTTGGGAGATGCGCAGTATTTT.

This clonotype was found many times. This chain joins TRBV9 and TRBJ2-2, with D maybe TRBD2 (6 bases). V was pared by 0 bases and J by 6 bases, with 6 bases between. CDR1 SGDLS and CDR2 YYNGEE come from the germline V gene. This CDR3 comprises 13 residues. CDR3 nucleotide sequence: TGTGCCAGCAGCGTAGGGGACTCCGGGGAGCTGTTTTTT. It yields the protein CASSVGDSGELFF. Drawing the rest from reference TRBV9 and TRBJ2-2, the complete variable domain is DSGVTQTPKHLITATGQRVTLRCSPRSGDLSVYWYQQSLDQGLQFLIQYYNGEERAKGNILERFSAQQFPDLHSELNLSSLELGDSALYFCASSVGDSGELFFGEGSRLTVL.

This clonotype was observed at least ten times. The V call is TRBV10-3, the J call TRBJ2-7, with D unclear. Germline CDR1 is ENHRY and CDR2 is SYGVKD. This CDR3 contains 15 residues. Trimming shortened V by 2 bases and J by 5 bases, and 16 bases separated the two germline ends. CDR3: CAISEDPLTFHEQYF. CDR3 DNA sequence: TGTGCCATCAGTGAGGACCCCTTAACCTTCCACGAGCAGTACTTC.

This clonotype came up a few times. The rearrangement links TRBV30 to TRBJ2-1; a weak D match, TRBD2 (6 bases). CDR3 length: 16 residues. V dropped 0 bases and J dropped 4 bases, with 16 bases sitting between them. Germline V gives CDR1 GTSNPN, CDR2 SVGIG (reference sequence). CDR3 coding DNA: TGTGCCTGGAGTGTACTGAACCGGGGGTTATACAATGAGCAGTTCTTC. This gives the protein CAWSVLNRGLYNEQFF.

This clonotype appeared many times. The rearrangement links TRBV7-9 to TRBJ1-2, with D hard to call. This CDR3 is built from 15 residues. Germline assignment: CDR1 SEHNR and CDR2 FQNEAQ (reference sequence). Trimming stripped 4 bases from V and 0 bases from J, with 12 bases between. CDR3 in DNA: TGTGCCAGCAGCTCTACAAGGACGTCTAACTATGGCTACACCTTC. Translating gives CASSSTRTSNYGYTF.

V usage is TRBV12-5 and J usage is TRBJ2-1, with a possible D match to TRBD2 (6 bases). V dropped 2 bases and J dropped 3 bases, with 17 bases sitting between them. The CDR3 runs to 17 residues. Per germline, CDR1 LGHNT and CDR2 FRNRAP. CDR3 region: CASGLMGGGGYYNEQFF. The DNA of the CDR3 is TGTGCTAGTGGTTTGATGGGAGGAGGAGGGTACTACAATGAGCAGTTCTTC.

In regard to this clonotype: A read error may be the cause here, since a much bigger clone is one base away. V usage is TRBV20-1 and J usage is TRBJ2-2; the D gene is possibly TRBD1 (6 bases). Per germline, CDR1 DFQATT and CDR2 SNEGSKA (reference sequence). There are 14 residues in the CDR3. This CDR3 is CSARDYRDTGELSF. CDR3 DNA sequence: TGCAGTGCTAGAGATTACAGGGACACCGGGGAGCTGTCTTTT.

CDR3 in amino acids: CASSHGTRGNEQFF. DNA of the CDR3: TGTGCCAGCAGCCACGGGACTAGAGGTAATGAGCAGTTCTTC. This chain uses TRBV7-8 with TRBJ2-1, with 8 bases identical to TRBD2. V lost 5 bases, J lost 7 bases, and 7 bases stayed unmatched. This CDR3 has 14 amino acids. Germline loops: CDR1 SGHVS, CDR2 FQNEAQ.

Many counts were recorded for this clonotype. The chain uses TRBV7-9 and TRBJ2-5; 8 bases map to TRBD2. After removal of 0 bases from V and 2 bases from J, the junction contained 5 bases not matched to a gene. Per germline, CDR1 SEHNR and CDR2 FQNEAQ (reference sequence). This CDR3 region has 16 residues. The CDR3 DNA reads TGTGCCAGCAGCTTAGCCGACGCGGGGGGTCAAGAGACCCAGTACTTC. It encodes CASSLADAGGQETQYF.